This is a list of T cell receptor beta chains from one sample in a study of blood T cell repertoires in COVID-19. Clones were read by immunoSEQ multiplex PCR, and TCRdb kept only the in-frame ones, dropping some. The sample lists 270,000 or so clones; roughly 90% were seen once. Input material: peripheral blood. All receptors come from a middle-aged woman who had recovered from COVID-19. CDR3s include the opening cysteine and the closing phenylalanine or tryptophan. D genes are given only for firm matches. Clone sizes are given selectively: once, few, many, or a class where the clone is expanded.

>TRBV9|NA|NA|TRBJ2-3
TGTGCCAGCAGCTCTGGTCGAGCAGATACGCAGTATTTT
CASSSGRADTQYF
>TRBV19|NA|TRBD2|TRBJ2-1
TGTGCCAGTAGTATGGGACTAGCGTACCCTCAGCAGTTCTTC
CASSMGLAYPQQFF
>TRBV19|NA|NA|TRBJ1-1
TGTGCCAGTAGGGGGCTCGACACTGAAGCTTTCTTT
CASRGLDTEAFF
>TRBV7-9|NA|NA|TRBJ2-7
TGTGCCAGCAGCTTAGACGCGGATAGCCTTAACGAGCAGTACTTC
CASSLDADSLNEQYF
>TRBV7-9|NA|NA|TRBJ1-1
TGTGCCAGCAGCTTAACCGGGACTGGGAACACTGAAGCTTTCTTT
CASSLTGTGNTEAFF
>TRBV27|NA|NA|TRBJ2-2
TGTGCCAGCAGTCTCAGGGTTAGCGGGGAGCTGTTTTTT
CASSLRVSGELFF
>TRBV7-3|NA|TRBD2|TRBJ2-1
TGTGCCAGCAGCCGGACTAGCGGGAGGTTGAATGAGCAGTTCTTC
CASSRTSGRLNEQFF
>TRBV5-1|NA|TRBD2|TRBJ2-1
TGCGCCAGCAGCTTGGTGGCTAGCGGATCCTACAATGAGCAGTTCTTC
CASSLVASGSYNEQFF
>TRBV9|once|TRBD2|TRBJ2-7
TGTGCCAGCAGCGTAGGTACTAGCGGGAGGATACCCTACGAGCAGTACTTC
CASSVGTSGRIPYEQYF
>TRBV7-6|NA|NA|TRBJ2-7
TGTGCCAGCAGCCTACAACAGGTTTCCGAGCAGTACTTC
CASSLQQVSEQYF
>TRBV18|NA|NA|TRBJ1-4
TGTGCCAGCTCACCACCCCCGGGTGGGTCTAATGAAAAACTGTTTTTT
CASSPPPGGSNEKLFF
>TRBV30|NA|NA|TRBJ2-7
TGTGCCTGGACGGCGGGGACCTACGAGCAGTACTTC
CAWTAGTYEQYF
>TRBV11-3|few|NA|TRBJ1-1
TGTGCCAGCAGCTTTATTAGGGGCACTGAAGCTTTCTTT
CASSFIRGTEAFF
>TRBV9|NA|NA|TRBJ1-1
TGTGCCAGCAGCGTAGCGGCAGGGATGAACACTGAAGCTTTCTTT
CASSVAAGMNTEAFF
>TRBV4-1|NA|NA|TRBJ2-1
TGCGCCAGCAGCCTCTTTATCGGGGATGAGCAGTTCTTC
CASSLFIGDEQFF
>TRBV11-2|once|NA|TRBJ1-3
TGTGCCAGCAGCTTAGTAGGAAACACCATATATTTT
CASSLVGNTIYF
>TRBV19|NA|NA|TRBJ2-5
TGTGCCACAGGCGCAGGTCTACAAGAGACCCAGTACTTC
CATGAGLQETQYF
>TRBV28|once|TRBD1|TRBJ1-4
TGTGCCACCACTAATCGCGGGACAGGGGGAGAAAAACTGTTTTTT
CATTNRGTGGEKLFF
>TRBV5-1|NA|TRBD2|TRBJ2-7
TGCGCCAGCAGCCTGAGGGGAGGGACTAGCGGCTACGAGCAGTACTTC
CASSLRGGTSGYEQYF
>TRBV10-3|once|NA|TRBJ2-3
TGTGCCATCAGGAATGGAGCGGGCACAGATACGCAGTATTTT
CAIRNGAGTDTQYF
>TRBV2|NA|NA|TRBJ2-1
TGTGCCAGCAGTGTGAATCCCGAGAAGTTCTTC
CASSVNPEKFF
>TRBV10-3|NA|NA|TRBJ1-2
TGTGCCATCAGATCCGACGGGGGGGCACAAATCCCCCCCTATGGCTACACCTTC
CAIRSDGGAQIPPYGYTF
>TRBV18|NA|NA|TRBJ2-2
TGTGCCAGCTCACCCCTCGCGGAGACCGGGGAGCTGTTTTTT
CASSPLAETGELFF
>TRBV28|NA|NA|TRBJ1-1
TGTGCCAGCAGTTCACTCACCGGGACATATGGGAACACTGAAGCTTTCTTT
CASSSLTGTYGNTEAFF
>TRBV4-2|NA|NA|TRBJ2-4
TGTGCCAGCAGCCAAGAAAGCTTTGGACAGAACCTAGCCAAAAACATTCAGTACTTC
CASSQESFGQNLAKNIQYF
>TRBV5-1|once|TRBD1|TRBJ2-3
TGCGCCAGCAGCTCACAGGGGGCACCTGATACGCAGTATTTT
CASSSQGAPDTQYF
>TRBV2|NA|TRBD2|TRBJ2-2
TGTGCCAGCAGTTATAGGACTAGCGGGCCAGGGGGCACCGGGGAGCTGTTTTTT
CASSYRTSGPGGTGELFF
>TRBV27|NA|TRBD1|TRBJ2-1
TGTGCCAGCAGTTTCCTCGGTTTTAGCCGGGACAGGGGTACGCATGAGCAGTTCTTC
CASSFLGFSRDRGTHEQFF
>TRBV30|NA|TRBD1|TRBJ2-7
TGTGCCTGGAGCCAGACAGGGGGCCTTTACGAGCAGTACTTC
CAWSQTGGLYEQYF
>TRBV27|NA|TRBD2|TRBJ2-1
TGTGCCAGCAGTTTATACGGCGGGAGCTCCTACAATGAGCAGTTCTTC
CASSLYGGSSYNEQFF
>TRBV10-2|once|TRBD2|TRBJ2-7
TGCGCCAGCAGTGAGACCCCCAGCGGGAGTACTCGCGAGCAGTACTTC
CASSETPSGSTREQYF
>TRBV7-2|NA|NA|TRBJ2-1
TGTGCCAGCAGCTTAACAGCTGGCTCCTACAATGAGCAGTTCTTC
CASSLTAGSYNEQFF
>TRBV7-6|NA|NA|TRBJ2-1
TGTGCCAGCAGCTTGAGCGGGCTTCGCCAGGTGGGCGAGCAGTTCTTC
CASSLSGLRQVGEQFF
>TRBV7-3|NA|NA|TRBJ2-2
TGTGCCAGCAGCTTAAACGAGGGCCCCCGGTCCGGGGAGCTGTTTTTT
CASSLNEGPRSGELFF
>TRBV21-1|NA|NA|TRBJ2-1
TGTGCCCCGGGGGGGTTAAGCTCCTACAATGAGCAGTTCTTC
CAPGGLSSYNEQFF
>TRBV18|NA|TRBD1|TRBJ1-3
TGTGCCAGCTCACCAGACGTCGGGACAGGTGGAAACACCATATATTTT
CASSPDVGTGGNTIYF
>TRBV5-1|NA|NA|TRBJ1-5
TGCGCCAGCAGCTTGGCCCCGGCGGGGGATCAGCCCCAGCATTTT
CASSLAPAGDQPQHF
>TRBV6-1|NA|NA|TRBJ1-5
TGTGCCAGCAGTGCCCCCCCAGGGGATAGCAATCAGCCCCAGCATTTT
CASSAPPGDSNQPQHF
>TRBV3-1/TRBV3-2|NA|TRBD1|TRBJ2-7
TGTGCCAGCAGACAAGGACAGGGGGCGCTTGACTACGAGCAGTACTTC
CASRQGQGALDYEQYF
>TRBV12-3/TRBV12-4|few|NA|TRBJ2-1
TGTGCCAGCAGGGGGAGGCATGAGCAGTTCTTC
CASRGRHEQFF
>TRBV7-8|NA|NA|TRBJ2-1
TGTGCCAGCAGCTTCCTGGCTAGCGAATACAATGAGCAGTTCTTC
CASSFLASEYNEQFF
>TRBV3-1/TRBV3-2|NA|NA|TRBJ2-1
TGTGCCAGCAGCCAAGCATCAGGTTTTGGCAATGAGCAGTTCTTC
CASSQASGFGNEQFF
>TRBV28|NA|NA|TRBJ1-4
TGTGCCAGCAGTTCGCCGTGGTCGGGGTCGAATGAAAAACTGTTTTTT
CASSSPWSGSNEKLFF
>TRBV5-1|NA|TRBD2|TRBJ2-3
TGCGCCAGCAGCCGGACTAGCGGGGATGCAGATACGCAGTATTTT
CASSRTSGDADTQYF
>TRBV6-5|NA|TRBD1|TRBJ2-7
TGTGCCAGCAGTTACACAGGGACAGTAAGCTCCTACGAGCAGTACTTC
CASSYTGTVSSYEQYF
>TRBV11-3|NA|TRBD1|TRBJ1-1
TGTGCCAGCAGCTCGGGACAGGGCCCCGGGGCCTCTGAAAGAGCTTTCTTT
CASSSGQGPGASERAFF
>TRBV5-4|NA|TRBD1|TRBJ2-3
TGTGCCAGCAGGTCCGGACAGGGCCCCACAGATACGCAGTATTTT
CASRSGQGPTDTQYF
>TRBV2|NA|TRBD1|TRBJ1-5
TGTGCCAGCACACAGGGGTTAGATCAGCCCCAGCATTTT
CASTQGLDQPQHF
>TRBV4-1|few|NA|TRBJ2-6
TGCGCCAGCAGCCTTCTAGGGGTCGGGGCCAACGTCCTGACTTTC
CASSLLGVGANVLTF
>TRBV2|NA|NA|TRBJ2-1
TGTGCCAGCAAGCACCCGGACAATTACAATGAGCAGTTCTTC
CASKHPDNYNEQFF
>TRBV4-1|NA|TRBD1|TRBJ2-7
TGCGCCAGCAGCCCGACAGGGGGCTTATCCTACGAGCAGTACTTC
CASSPTGGLSYEQYF
>TRBV10-3|once|TRBD2|TRBJ2-1
TGTGCCATCAGTGTTTCGCCCGGGGCTAGCGGGCAGAATGAGCAGTTCTTC
CAISVSPGASGQNEQFF
>TRBV4-1|NA|TRBD1|TRBJ1-2
TGCGCCAGCAGCCAAGATGCAGCAGGGACAGGGGGCTGGTATGGCTACACCTTC
CASSQDAAGTGGWYGYTF
>TRBV24-1|NA|TRBD2|TRBJ2-3
TGTGCCACCAGCCGTACGGCGGGAGTGACAGATACGCAGTATTTT
CATSRTAGVTDTQYF
>TRBV3-1/TRBV3-2|NA|NA|TRBJ2-7
TGTGCCAGCAGCCAACAAACTAGTATCCACGAGCAGTACTTC
CASSQQTSIHEQYF
>TRBV28|NA|NA|TRBJ1-4
TGTGCCAGCAGTCCCCCCCGGGGAGGGAGTGAAAAACTGTTTTTT
CASSPPRGGSEKLFF
>TRBV19|NA|TRBD1|TRBJ1-5
TGTGCCAGTAGTCCCGGGACAGGGTACAATCAGCCCCAGCATTTT
CASSPGTGYNQPQHF
>TRBV6-5|NA|NA|TRBJ2-1
TGTGCCAGCAGCTACCACGGGGAGGTCTACAATGAGCAGTTCTTC
CASSYHGEVYNEQFF
>TRBV14|NA|TRBD1|TRBJ2-7
TGTGCCAGCAGCCCCGCGGGCGTCTTGTTCCATCGACAGGGCGTCGACGAGCAGTACTTC
CASSPAGVLFHRQGVDEQYF